Described below is a single TCR beta chain sequence and its context. This clone was counted between two and nine times. Its binding antigen is unknown. There are no base qualities to consult, and no much larger clone falls within one base. The receptor library was made with the immunoSEQ multiplex PCR assay. Sourced from immuneACCESS, this table was stored by TCRdb with only in-frame sequences that have V and J called. A share of the clones is absent; for the studies checked, an unresolved V gene accounts for under half, and the remainder has no known explanation. This sample lists tens of thousands of clones; about 72% were detected once. The ten largest make up roughly 5.5% of the sample. This specimen belongs to a study of PD-1 blockade in mismatch repair-deficient tumors (dated by TCRdb to 2015 to 2018). Broadly, across the study: Between September 2013 and late 2016, the trial enrolled approximately 90 consecutive patients with approximately 12 types of mismatch repair-deficient cancer, all of whom had received prior treatment and were progressing. Deep sequencing of TCR CDR3 regions was used to track tumor-associated T cell clones in peripheral blood of patients responding to PD-1 blockade. General conclusions and limits of the study: Tumor-resident clones, often undetectable in blood before treatment, expanded rapidly after pembrolizumab and then contracted, generally before radiologic responses.

For every enrolled patient, mismatch repair deficiency was confirmed by either polymerase chain reaction or immunohistochemistry. TCR sequencing was performed for a few patients who responded to pembrolizumab therapy. Pembrolizumab PD-1 blockade was prospectively tested in advanced mismatch repair-deficient cancers, regardless of tissue of origin, in the phase II trial. Serial peripheral blood T cell samples were collected before and at multiple times after starting PD-1 blockade. Blood sampling times were reported as weeks after the first pembrolizumab dose. From V the trimming removes 0 bases and from J it removes 5 bases, while the gene matches leave 10 bases of the junction unaccounted for. The CDR3, cysteine through phenylalanine, is 17 amino acids long. Only the CDR3 DNA stays, 51 bases, in frame from base 1. The germline V gene encodes CDR1 SGHRS and CDR2 YFSETQ.

The TCR originated in an adult with mismatch repair-deficient cancer. The V gene is TRBV5-1 and the J gene is TRBJ2-1; 8 central bases correspond to TRBD2. Here the sequenced sample was peripheral blood, taken 2 weeks after starting pembrolizumab. In nucleotides, the sequence is TGCGCCAGCAGCTTGGTGGTATCGGGAGGGCTCCACAATGAGCAGTTCTTC. Its coded protein is CASSLVVSGGLHNEQFF.